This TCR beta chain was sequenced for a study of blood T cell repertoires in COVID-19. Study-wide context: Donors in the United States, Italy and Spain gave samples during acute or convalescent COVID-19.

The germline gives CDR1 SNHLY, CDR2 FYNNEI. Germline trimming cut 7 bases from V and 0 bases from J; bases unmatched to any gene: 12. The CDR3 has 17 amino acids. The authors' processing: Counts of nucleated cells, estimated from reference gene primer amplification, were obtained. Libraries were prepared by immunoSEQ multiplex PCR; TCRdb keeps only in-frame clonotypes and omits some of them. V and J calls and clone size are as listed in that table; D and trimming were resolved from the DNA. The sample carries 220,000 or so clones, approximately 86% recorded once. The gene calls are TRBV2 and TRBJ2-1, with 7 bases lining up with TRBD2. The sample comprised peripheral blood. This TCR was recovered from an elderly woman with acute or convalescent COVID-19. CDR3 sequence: CASTRRRAGDSYNEQFF. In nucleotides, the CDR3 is TGTGCCAGCACCCGTCGGCGCGCGGGGGACTCCTACAATGAGCAGTTCTTC.